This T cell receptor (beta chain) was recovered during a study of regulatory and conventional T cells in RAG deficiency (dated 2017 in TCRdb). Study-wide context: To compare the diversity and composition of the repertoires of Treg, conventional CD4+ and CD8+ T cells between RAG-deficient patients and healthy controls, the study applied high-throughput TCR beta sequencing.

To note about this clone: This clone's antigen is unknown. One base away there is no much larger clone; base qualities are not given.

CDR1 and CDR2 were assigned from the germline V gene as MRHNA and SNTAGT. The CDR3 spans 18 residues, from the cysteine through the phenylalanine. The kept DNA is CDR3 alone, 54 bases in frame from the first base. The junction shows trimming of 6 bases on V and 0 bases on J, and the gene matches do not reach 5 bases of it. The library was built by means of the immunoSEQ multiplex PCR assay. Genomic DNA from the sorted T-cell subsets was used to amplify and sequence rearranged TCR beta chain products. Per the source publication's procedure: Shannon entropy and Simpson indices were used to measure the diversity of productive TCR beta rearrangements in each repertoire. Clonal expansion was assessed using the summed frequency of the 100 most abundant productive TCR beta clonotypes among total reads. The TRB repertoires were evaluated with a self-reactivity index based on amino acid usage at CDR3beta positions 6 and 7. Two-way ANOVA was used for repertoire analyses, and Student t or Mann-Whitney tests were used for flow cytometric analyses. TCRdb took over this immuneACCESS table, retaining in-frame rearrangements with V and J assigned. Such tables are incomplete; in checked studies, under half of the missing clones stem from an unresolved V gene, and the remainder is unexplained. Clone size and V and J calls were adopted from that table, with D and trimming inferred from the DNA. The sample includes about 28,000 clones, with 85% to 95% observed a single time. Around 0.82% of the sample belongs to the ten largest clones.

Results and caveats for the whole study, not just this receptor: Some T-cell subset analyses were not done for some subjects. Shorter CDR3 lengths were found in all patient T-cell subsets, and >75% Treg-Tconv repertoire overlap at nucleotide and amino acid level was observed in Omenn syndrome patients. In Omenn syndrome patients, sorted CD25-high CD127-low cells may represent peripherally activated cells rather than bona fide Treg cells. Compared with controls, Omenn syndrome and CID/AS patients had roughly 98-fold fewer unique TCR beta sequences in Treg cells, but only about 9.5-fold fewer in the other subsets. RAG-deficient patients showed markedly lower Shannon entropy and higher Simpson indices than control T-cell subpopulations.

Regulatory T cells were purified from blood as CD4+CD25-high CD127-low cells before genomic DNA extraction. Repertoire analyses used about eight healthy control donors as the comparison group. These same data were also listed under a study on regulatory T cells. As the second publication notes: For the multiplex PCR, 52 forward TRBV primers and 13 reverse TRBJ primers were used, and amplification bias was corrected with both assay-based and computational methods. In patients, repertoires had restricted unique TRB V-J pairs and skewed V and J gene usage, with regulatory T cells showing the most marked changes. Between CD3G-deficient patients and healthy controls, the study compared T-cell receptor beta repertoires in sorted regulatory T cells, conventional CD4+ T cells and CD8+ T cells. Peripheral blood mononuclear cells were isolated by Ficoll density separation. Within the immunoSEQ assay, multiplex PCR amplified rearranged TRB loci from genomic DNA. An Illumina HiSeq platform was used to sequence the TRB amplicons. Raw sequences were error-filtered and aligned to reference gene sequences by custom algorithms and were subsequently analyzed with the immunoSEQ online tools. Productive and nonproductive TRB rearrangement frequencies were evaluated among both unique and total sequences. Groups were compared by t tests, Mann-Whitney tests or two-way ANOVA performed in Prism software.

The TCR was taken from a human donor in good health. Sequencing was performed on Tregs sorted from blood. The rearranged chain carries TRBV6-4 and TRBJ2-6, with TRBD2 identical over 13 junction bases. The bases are TGTGCCAGCAGCGAGACTAGCGGGGGGTCCTCTGGGGCCAACGTCCTGACTTTC. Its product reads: CASSETSGGSSGANVLTF.